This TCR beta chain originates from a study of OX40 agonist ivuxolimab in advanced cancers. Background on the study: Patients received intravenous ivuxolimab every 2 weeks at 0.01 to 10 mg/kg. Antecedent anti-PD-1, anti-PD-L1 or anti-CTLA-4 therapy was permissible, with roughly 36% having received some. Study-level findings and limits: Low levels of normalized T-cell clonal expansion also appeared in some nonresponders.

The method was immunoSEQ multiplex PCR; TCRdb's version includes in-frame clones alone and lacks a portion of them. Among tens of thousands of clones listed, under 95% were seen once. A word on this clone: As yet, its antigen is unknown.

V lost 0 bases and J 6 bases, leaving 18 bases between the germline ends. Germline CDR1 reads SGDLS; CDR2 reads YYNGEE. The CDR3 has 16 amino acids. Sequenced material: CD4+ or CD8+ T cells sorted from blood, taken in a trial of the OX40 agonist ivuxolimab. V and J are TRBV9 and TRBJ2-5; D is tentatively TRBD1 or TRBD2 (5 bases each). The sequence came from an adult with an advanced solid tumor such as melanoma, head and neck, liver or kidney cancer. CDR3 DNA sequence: TGTGCCAGCAGCGTAGTGACTAAGAGGGGCGGGCAGACCCAGTACTTC. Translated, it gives CASSVVTKRGGQTQYF.